One sample yielded the 24 T cell receptor beta chains listed below, sequenced in a study of blood T cell repertoires in COVID-19. Clones were sequenced by immunoSEQ multiplex PCR, and TCRdb holds only the in-frame ones, with some missing. This table holds fewer than 450,000 clones, approximately 89% found once. The sequenced material came from peripheral blood. Receptors were obtained from a woman under 30 who had recovered from COVID-19.

This clone has just one count. The V gene is TRBV18, the J gene TRBJ2-1; 8 bases are a match to TRBD2. V lost 5 bases and J lost 10; bases outside the gene matches: 13. CDR1 and CDR2 from the germline V gene are KGHSH and LQKENI. The CDR3 totals 15 residues. The CDR3 DNA follows: TGTGCCAGCTCAAGCCTAAGCGGGAGTATGATCGAGCAGTTCTTC. Amino acids: CASSSLSGSMIEQFF.

This clone is a singleton in its sample. The chain joins TRBV2 to TRBJ1-4, with 7 bases fitting TRBD1. This CDR3 has 15 residues. After removal of 10 bases from V and 8 bases from J, the junction contained 16 bases not matched to a gene. Germline V gives CDR1 SNHLY, CDR2 FYNNEI. The DNA for the CDR3 is TGTGCCATCGGGATGGGACCGTCCAGGGGGGAAAAACTGTTTTTT. Protein product: CAIGMGPSRGEKLFF.

The J gene is TRBJ2-1, the V gene TRBV15, with D possibly being TRBD2 (5 bases). The CDR3 sequence is 15 residues long. The ends were cut back, 0 bases at V and 6 bases at J, with 12 bases in the middle. Germline V gene sequence: CDR1 LNHNV, CDR2 YYDKDF (reference sequence). As DNA, the CDR3 is TGTGCCACCAGCAGAGATTGGGGAGAGGGCAATGAGCAGTTCTTC. The encoded protein is CATSRDWGEGNEQFF. Looking up the rest from reference TRBV15 and TRBJ2-1 gives the full variable domain: DAMVIQNPRYQVTQFGKPVTLSCSQTLNHNVMYWYQQKSSQAPKLLFHYYDKDFNNEADTPDNFQSRRPNTSFCFLDIRSPGLGDTAMYLCATSRDWGEGNEQFFGPGTRLTVL.

The chain employs TRBV5-4 and TRBJ2-5, with 10 bases fitting TRBD2. The CDR3 is 15 residues long. Losses at the gene ends were 2 bases for V and 9 bases for J; bases not matched to a gene: 10. CDR1 and CDR2 (germline): SGHNT, YYREEE (reference sequence). CDR3 protein: CASSLMTSGQGSQYF. Written as DNA, the CDR3 is TGTGCCAGCAGCTTAATGACTAGCGGGCAAGGGTCCCAGTACTTC.

The chain is built from TRBV7-9 and TRBJ1-1; 7 nucleotides match TRBD1. V trimming: 5 bases; J trimming: 1 base; junction bases outside the gene matches: 4. The CDR3 consists of 14 residues. CDR1 and CDR2 (germline): SEHNR, FQNEAQ (reference sequence). CDR3 loop: CASSLTGTNTEAFF. DNA for the CDR3: TGTGCCAGCAGCCTGACAGGGACGAACACTGAAGCTTTCTTT.

This chain links TRBV19 with TRBJ1-3; possibly TRBD1 for D (6 bases). The CDR3 has 14 residues. Germline CDR1 LNHDA, CDR2 SQIVND (reference sequence). Trimming cost V 7 bases and J 4 bases, with 14 bases left between them. This chain's CDR3 is CASKLSQGGNTIYF. CDR3 bases: TGTGCCAGTAAGCTGAGCCAGGGGGGAAACACCATATATTTT.

This chain connects TRBV7-8 to TRBJ1-2, with a weak D call TRBD1 (5 bases). V lost 3 bases to trimming and J lost 6 bases, with 14 bases between them. CDR1 SGHVS and CDR2 FQNEAQ come from the germline V gene. CDR3 length: 14 amino acids. CDR3 DNA: TGTGCCAGCAGCTTCGGGGGGAACCCAGATGGCTACACCTTC. Protein product: CASSFGGNPDGYTF.

This chain uses TRBV6-2 or TRBV6-3 with TRBJ2-6; a possible D gene is TRBD1 (6 bases). The germline V gene encodes CDR1 MNHEY and CDR2 SVGEGT. The CDR3 extends over 16 amino acids. Trimming shortened V by 1 base and J by 2 bases, and 9 bases separated the two germline ends. The DNA of the CDR3 is TGTGCCAGCAGTTACTTGGGGGCAGCTGGGGCCAACGTCCTGACTTTC. Translation gives CASSYLGAAGANVLTF.

This clone was seen a handful of times. The V and J genes are TRBV11-2 and TRBJ2-7, with D maybe TRBD2 (6 bases). The CDR3 has 14 amino acids. CDR1 and CDR2 from the germline V gene are SGHAT and FQNNGV. V lost 0 bases to trimming and J lost 3 bases, with 9 bases between them. CDR3 bases: TGTGCCAGCAGCTTAGATCAGGGACTCTACGAGCAGTACGTC. This codes for CASSLDQGLYEQYV.

The gene calls are TRBV7-2 and TRBJ2-2; D is undetermined. Germline V lookup: CDR1 SGHTA, CDR2 FQGNSA. The CDR3 totals 12 residues. V lost 5 bases and J lost 6, with 7 bases in between. The CDR3 DNA reads TGTGCCAGCAGCCCGTTAGCCGGGGAGCTGTTTTTT. Protein product: CASSPLAGELFF. The complete variable domain, with remaining parts taken from reference TRBV7-2 and TRBJ2-2, reads GAGVSQSPSNKVTEKGKDVELRCDPISGHTALYWYRQSLGQGLEFLIYFQGNSAPDKSGLPSDRFSAERTGGSVSTLTIQRTQQEDSAVYLCASSPLAGELFFGEGSRLTVL.

This clone was detected ten times or more. V and J are TRBV11-2 and TRBJ1-2, with no clear D. The CDR3 has 15 residues. Germline V gene sequence: CDR1 SGHAT, CDR2 FQNNGV. Between the trimmed V and J ends, which lost 10 bases and 7 bases, there was a span of 25 bases. CDR3 loop: CATTKGTGGQLGYTF. The DNA for the CDR3 is TGTGCCACCACGAAAGGAACCGGAGGGCAGCTTGGCTACACCTTC. Looking up the rest from reference TRBV11-2 and TRBJ1-2 gives the full variable domain: EAGVAQSPRYKIIEKRQSVAFWCNPISGHATLYWYQQILGQGPKLLIQFQNNGVVDDSQLPKDRFSAERLKGVDSTLKIQPAKLEDSAVYLCATTKGTGGQLGYTFGSGTRLTVV.

V and J are TRBV21-1 and TRBJ2-7; TRBD1 was called by the table and not checked on the DNA. TRBV21-1 is marked as a pseudogene. The CDR3 spans 18 residues. This chain's CDR3 is CASPRRDSGAGRPYEQYV. CDR3 coding DNA: TGTGCCAGCCCTCGGAGGGACAGTGGGGCGGGACGACCCTACGAGCAGTACGTC.

The V and J genes are TRBV7-2 and TRBJ1-1; D unclear. Looked up from germline, CDR1 is SGHTA and CDR2 is FQGNSA. V lost 5 bases, J lost 1 base, and 8 bases lay in between. This CDR3 has 13 amino acids. The CDR3 DNA follows: TGTGCCAGCAGCGGTTTTAGGAACACTGAAGCTTTCTTT. This gives the protein CASSGFRNTEAFF.

This rearrangement joins TRBV25-1 to TRBJ2-5, with 9 bases identical to TRBD2. Trimming removed 1 base from V and 2 bases from J; junction bases left unmatched: 8. This CDR3 contains 17 residues. Germline CDR1 and CDR2: MGHDK and SYGVNS. The CDR3 spells CASSEFWREGVQETQYF. The DNA of the CDR3 is TGTGCCAGCAGTGAATTTTGGCGGGAGGGCGTACAAGAGACCCAGTACTTC.

This sequence joins TRBV19 and TRBJ1-6, with D perhaps TRBD1 (6 bases). This CDR3 region has 15 residues. Germline-derived CDR1 and CDR2 are LNHDA and SQIVND (reference sequence). The V and J ends lost 4 bases and 6 bases respectively, with 13 bases between them. The CDR3 protein is CASSTNQGSNSPLHF. CDR3 nucleotide sequence: TGTGCCAGTAGTACCAACCAGGGGAGTAATTCACCCCTCCACTTT. The full variable domain, in which reference TRBV19 and TRBJ1-6 provide the parts outside the CDR3, is DGGITQSPKYLFRKEGQNVTLSCEQNLNHDAMYWYRQDPGQGLRLIYYSQIVNDFQKGDIAEGYSVSREKKESFPLTVTSAQKNPTAFYLCASSTNQGSNSPLHFGNGTRLTVT.

The chain has TRBV14 and TRBJ2-7; weak D call: TRBD2 (6 bases). V was shortened by 0 bases and J by 9 bases, with 15 bases between the two germline ends. Germline loops: CDR1 SGHDN, CDR2 FVKESK. The CDR3 contains 14 residues. CDR3 protein: CASSQERSLAPQYV. The CDR3 DNA sequence: TGTGCCAGCAGCCAAGAACGAAGCCTAGCGCCGCAGTACGTC.

V is TRBV19 and J is TRBJ1-4; no clear D gene. This CDR3 is 14 amino acids long. Germline assignment: CDR1 LNHDA and CDR2 SQIVND (reference sequence). Trimming cost V 3 bases and J 5 bases, with 10 bases left between them. For the CDR3, the DNA is TGTGCCAGTAGTATCGGAAGGCGGAATGAAAAACTGTTTTTT. This sequence encodes CASSIGRRNEKLFF.

The gene calls are TRBV19 and TRBJ1-6, with a possible D match to TRBD1 (5 bases). Germline V gene lookup returns CDR1 LNHDA and CDR2 SQIVND (reference sequence). With 4 bases removed from V and 9 bases from J, the gap between germline ends came to 19 bases. The CDR3 length is 16 residues. DNA for the CDR3: TGTGCCAGTAGTAAACAACAGGCTTCTGTTGGTTCACCCCTCCACTTT. Its translation is CASSKQQASVGSPLHF.

This rearrangement joins TRBV4-1 to TRBJ2-2, with D possibly matching TRBD2 (6 bases). The ends were cut back, 0 bases at V and 0 bases at J, with 11 bases in the middle. The CDR3 runs 17 residues. Germline lookup yields CDR1 MGHRA and CDR2 YSYEKL. CDR3 nucleotide sequence: TGCGCCAGCAGCCAAGATCAGGAGCGGGCGAACACCGGGGAGCTGTTTTTT. This gives the protein CASSQDQERANTGELFF.

V gene TRBV19 combines with J gene TRBJ1-5; possible D gene TRBD1, 5 bases. V lost 8 bases and J lost 4, with 9 bases in between. The V gene's germline CDR1 is LNHDA and CDR2 SQIVND (reference sequence). CDR3 size: 12 residues. CDR3 amino acids: CASADSNQPQHF. The DNA of the CDR3 is TGTGCCAGTGCCGACAGTAATCAGCCCCAGCATTTT.

The J gene is TRBJ2-2, the V gene TRBV4-1; the match to TRBD1 covers 7 bases. The CDR3 consists of 16 residues. J lost 0 bases, V lost 5 bases, and 6 bases had no gene match. Germline V lookup: CDR1 MGHRA, CDR2 YSYEKL. CDR3 nucleotide sequence: TGCGCCAGCAGCACCCGGGACAGTTCGAACACCGGGGAGCTGTTTTTT. Translating gives CASSTRDSSNTGELFF.

The chain joins TRBV7-2 to TRBJ2-7, with 10 bases matching TRBD2. The CDR3 totals 15 residues. Germline V gene data show CDR1 as SGHTA and CDR2 as FQGNSA. The V gene end was trimmed by 5 bases and the J gene end by 2 bases; junction bases not matched to a gene: 6. CDR3 DNA: TGTGCCAGCAGCCAATTAGCGGGAGGCACCTACGAGCAGTACGTC. This translates into CASSQLAGGTYEQYV.

The rearrangement joins TRBV4-3 to TRBJ1-1; maybe TRBD1 (5 bases). Germline V CDR1 and CDR2: LGHNA, YSLEER. Trimming shortened V by 0 bases and J by 3 bases, and 11 bases separated the two germline ends. The CDR3 extends over 15 amino acids. CDR3 residues: CASSQEPGPDTEAFF. The CDR3 coding sequence is TGCGCCAGCAGCCAAGAACCAGGGCCCGACACTGAAGCTTTCTTT.

The chain joins TRBV6-5 to TRBJ2-4, with D unclear. Germline CDR1 is MNHEY and CDR2 is SVGAGI. Trimming cost V 5 bases and J 4 bases, with 12 bases left between them. The CDR3 totals 14 residues. CDR3 region: CASSKNSGKNIQYF. As DNA, the CDR3 is TGTGCCAGCAGTAAAAACTCCGGGAAAAACATTCAGTACTTC.